A single sample is the source of the 5 T cell receptor beta chains below, sequenced in a study of blood T cell repertoires in COVID-19. TCRdb keeps only in-frame clones here, not all; method: immunoSEQ multiplex PCR. The repertoire holds roughly 180,000 clones, with roughly 84% as singletons. Material for sequencing was PBMCs or T cells enriched from blood (not recorded which). The source is a man aged 55 to 70 who had recovered from COVID-19.

The rearrangement links TRBV5-1 to TRBJ2-1; D may be TRBD1 (6 bases). The V gene lost 0 bases and the J gene lost 7 bases, with 11 bases spanning the gap. Germline loops: CDR1 SGHRS, CDR2 YFSETQ. The CDR3 runs to 14 residues. The CDR3 region is CASSLDDRYNEQFF. CDR3 nucleotides: TGCGCCAGCAGCTTGGACGACAGGTATAATGAGCAGTTCTTC.

This clone was seen a handful of times. The chain has TRBV7-9 and TRBJ2-3, with 7 bases matching TRBD1. The germline gives CDR1 SEHNR, CDR2 FQNEAQ (reference sequence). The junction had 9 bases not matched to a gene; V was cut back by 6 bases and J by 3 bases. The CDR3 runs to 15 residues. CDR3 sequence: CASRPEGGWTDTQYF. CDR3 coding DNA: TGTGCCAGCAGGCCGGAAGGGGGCTGGACAGATACGCAGTATTTT.

V gene TRBV18 combines with J gene TRBJ2-7; 9 positions agree with TRBD1. Germline CDR1 is KGHSH and CDR2 is LQKENI. The J segment lost 3 bases and the V segment lost 1 base, leaving 10 bases of the junction unmatched. This CDR3 has 17 amino acids. The CDR3 spells CASSPQRPGQGVYEQYF. The DNA for the CDR3 is TGTGCCAGCTCACCACAAAGACCGGGACAGGGTGTCTACGAGCAGTACTTC.

The V gene is TRBV6-5, the J gene TRBJ1-2, with unresolved D. V was trimmed by 5 bases and J by 0 bases, leaving 13 bases between them. The V gene's germline CDR1 is MNHEY and CDR2 SVGAGI. The CDR3 loop spans 15 amino acids. CDR3 nucleotide sequence: TGTGCCAGCAGTCCGAGGAGGGTACCTAACTATGGCTACACCTTC. Protein: CASSPRRVPNYGYTF.

This chain joins TRBV19 and TRBJ1-1; tentatively, D is TRBD1 (6 bases). This CDR3 has 12 amino acids. The germline CDR1 and CDR2 sequences are LNHDA and SQIVND (reference sequence). The germline V and J ends were trimmed by 7 bases and 0 bases, with 6 bases remaining between them. CDR3 DNA sequence: TGTGCCAGTAAGGGGGTGAACACTGAAGCTTTCTTT. It yields the protein CASKGVNTEAFF.